This T cell receptor beta chain was sequenced in a study of blood T cell repertoires in COVID-19. Study background: Sites across the United States, Italy and Spain contributed samples from acute and convalescent COVID-19. Sample material is recorded as cDNA or gDNA derived from T cells, B-cell-depleted T cells, or PBMCs.

Original processing methods: It was from reference gene primer amplification that nucleated cell counts were estimated. The data were produced by immunoSEQ multiplex PCR, yet TCRdb's version contains in-frame clones alone and is incomplete. D and trimming come from the DNA, and the V and J calls and clone size come from that table. The table has fewer than 350,000 clones, approximately 86% seen once. The CDR3 consists of 15 residues. The V gene end was trimmed by 5 bases and the J gene end by 2 bases; junction bases not matched to a gene: 8. Germline CDR1 and CDR2: SGHRS and YFSETQ. One Seattle source followed patients from active infection through their disease course. This clone has only one observation.

This sequence was found in a woman aged 70 to 79 with COVID-19, enrolled during active disease. The sample taken for sequencing was peripheral blood. V usage is TRBV5-1 and J usage is TRBJ2-7; 9 nucleotides align to TRBD1. CDR3 bases: TGCGCCAGCAGTACCCTGGGACAGGGTACCTACGAGCAGTACTTC. Encoded protein: CASSTLGQGTYEQYF.